This TCR beta chain stems from a study of cytomegalovirus exposure and HLA in healthy donors. The CDR3 length is 11 residues. The V end lost 0 bases, the J end lost 10 bases, and 7 bases lay between the germline ends. CDR1 is DFQATT, CDR2 SNEGSKA, per germline (reference sequence). General study results and limits: Overall, some 160 TCR beta chains were annotated as cytomegalovirus-associated.

Data came from immunoSEQ multiplex PCR; TCRdb stores just in-frame clones and leaves some out. This table has 150,000 or so clones, around 88% appearing once. In the case of this clone: The target antigen is unknown.

The sequence came from a man aged 18-30 years in good health and CMV-seropositive. Material: PBMCs. This chain connects TRBV20-1 to TRBJ2-1, with D possibly TRBD2 on 5 matching bases. CDR3 DNA sequence: TGCAGTGCTAGAGAGGGAGCCGAGCAGTTCTTC. Translating it yields CSAREGAEQFF.